This passage covers 26 T cell receptor beta chains from one sample sequenced in a study of T cell responses to AZD1222 COVID-19 vaccine. Sequencing used immunoSEQ multiplex PCR; TCRdb keeps in-frame clones, though not all of them. The sample carries more than 150,000 clones, around 89% recorded once. The input for sequencing was peripheral blood, taken on day 0 of AZD1222 vaccination. The receptors here all came from an adult in good health.

V and J are TRBV7-2 and TRBJ2-2; D is unclear. Germline assignment: CDR1 SGHTA and CDR2 FQGNSA. CDR3 length: 15 residues. The V end lost 2 bases, the J end lost 0 bases, and 7 bases lay between the germline ends. DNA of the CDR3: TGTGCCAGCAGCTTAAGCCTCGCGAACACCGGGGAGCTGTTTTTT. Amino acid sequence: CASSLSLANTGELFF.

In its sample, this clone was seen once. The V gene is TRBV5-8, the J gene TRBJ1-2; possible D gene TRBD1, 5 bases. The germline V gene encodes CDR1 SGHTS and CDR2 YDEGEE. Trimming took 6 bases from V and 14 from J, leaving 23 bases between them. The CDR3 loop spans 13 amino acids. CDR3 bases: TGTGCCAGCACTTGGGGGGGATCTATGGCTGGAACCTTC. Translation gives CASTWGGSMAGTF.

J is TRBJ1-2 and V is TRBV9; 9 bases line up with TRBD1. Germline V gene lookup returns CDR1 SGDLS and CDR2 YYNGEE. The CDR3 runs 14 residues. V shed 3 bases, J shed 7 bases, and the junction held 7 bases outside the gene matches. CDR3 sequence reads: CASSAGTGTSGYTF. Here the CDR3 DNA reads TGTGCCAGCAGCGCCGGGACAGGGACTTCTGGCTACACCTTC.

The J gene is TRBJ1-2, the V gene TRBV19, with D perhaps matching TRBD1 (5 bases). Germline values: CDR1 LNHDA, CDR2 SQIVND (reference sequence). The CDR3 loop spans 15 amino acids. Trimming took 4 bases from V and 6 from J, leaving 18 bases between them. CDR3 region: CASSTQPDSLDGYTF. The CDR3, as DNA: TGTGCCAGTAGTACGCAACCAGACAGTCTCGATGGCTACACCTTC.

The CDR3 sequence: CASSLAAGVNEKLFF. The CDR3 bases are TGTGCCAGCAGTTTGGCGGCAGGAGTTAATGAAAAACTGTTTTTT. The chain uses TRBV27 and TRBJ1-4; D call uncertain. The CDR3 has 15 amino acids. The germline CDR1 and CDR2 sequences are MNHEY and SMNVEV (reference sequence). V dropped 3 bases and J dropped 4 bases, with 12 bases sitting between them.

This clone was observed once. This chain joins TRBV5-1 and TRBJ1-3; weak D call: TRBD1 (5 bases). This CDR3 has 16 residues. Trimming took off 1 base at V and 0 bases at J, with 11 bases between the two ends. The germline gives CDR1 SGHRS, CDR2 YFSETQ. CDR3 in DNA: TGCGCCAGCAGCTTGATGGGGACGGCCTCTGGAAACACCATATATTTT. It encodes CASSLMGTASGNTIYF. The whole variable domain, filled in from reference TRBV5-1 and TRBJ1-3, reads KAGVTQTPRYLIKTRGQQVTLSCSPISGHRSVSWYQQTPGQGLQFLFEYFSETQRNKGNFPGRFSGRQFSNSRSEMNVSTLELGDSALYLCASSLMGTASGNTIYFGEGSWLTVV.

J is TRBJ1-3 and V is TRBV6-1, with a possible D match to TRBD1 (5 bases). The V end lost 0 bases, the J end lost 0 bases, and 9 bases lay between the germline ends. Germline CDR1 is MNHNS and CDR2 is SASEGT. There are 16 residues in the CDR3. In nucleotides, the CDR3 is TGTGCCAGCAGTGAAGCGGGGCCCCTCTCTGGAAACACCATATATTTT. The encoded protein is CASSEAGPLSGNTIYF.

The chain couples TRBV24-1 to TRBJ1-2, with 7 bases lining up with TRBD1. This CDR3 has 18 amino acids. CDR1 is KGHDR and CDR2 is SFDVKD in the germline V gene. Losses at the gene ends were 4 bases for V and 10 bases for J; bases not matched to a gene: 23. The CDR3: CATSDSKLLARDSSSYTF. DNA for the CDR3: TGTGCCACCAGTGACTCAAAGTTACTGGCCCGGGACAGTTCCTCCTACACCTTC.

The CDR3 region is CSASKYGYTF. CDR3 coding DNA: TGCAGTGCTAGCAAATATGGCTACACCTTC. The chain uses TRBV20-1 and TRBJ1-2; D gene ambiguous. Trimming removed 3 bases from V and 5 bases from J, with 4 bases in between. From germline, CDR1 is DFQATT and CDR2 SNEGSKA (reference sequence). The CDR3 is made up of 10 amino acids.

In this sample, this clone turned up a few times. CDR3 nucleotide sequence: TGTGCCAGTAGTGAGGGGGACAGGGGAGTGAATCAGCCCCAGCATTTT. Its translation is CASSEGDRGVNQPQHF. V and J are TRBV19 and TRBJ1-5; the match to TRBD1 covers 10 bases. The CDR3 spans 16 residues. Germline CDR1 and CDR2: LNHDA and SQIVND (reference sequence). Trimming removed 5 bases from V and 4 bases from J; junction bases left unmatched: 8.

J is TRBJ1-2 and V is TRBV6-1; D might be TRBD1 (5 bases). V was clipped by 3 bases and J by 5 bases, with 16 bases between them. Germline-derived CDR1 and CDR2 are MNHNS and SASEGT. The CDR3 extends over 15 amino acids. The CDR3 is CASSENGGGGYGYTF. The DNA for the CDR3 is TGTGCCAGCAGTGAGAACGGCGGCGGGGGGTATGGCTACACCTTC.

The chain carries TRBV5-1 and TRBJ1-5; 7 nucleotides align to TRBD1. The trim removed 0 bases at V and 7 bases at J, leaving 7 bases unmatched. Germline CDR1 is SGHRS and CDR2 is YFSETQ. This CDR3 has 15 residues. DNA of the CDR3: TGCGCCAGCAGCTTGGGACAGGGTAAGGAACAGCCCCAGCATTTT. This translates into CASSLGQGKEQPQHF.

V and J are TRBV6-5 and TRBJ2-7, with 8 bases fitting TRBD2. The CDR3 has 14 residues. Per the germline V gene, CDR1 is MNHEY and CDR2 is SVGAGI. Trimming at V came to 6 bases and at J to 2 bases, leaving 6 bases not matched to a gene. The CDR3 spells CASSRGGPPYEQYF. Written as DNA, the CDR3 is TGTGCCAGCAGCCGCGGGGGGCCTCCCTACGAGCAGTACTTC.

The V call is TRBV10-3, the J call TRBJ1-2; 9 nucleotides align to TRBD1. Germline-derived CDR1 and CDR2 are ENHRY and SYGVKD. CDR3 size: 14 residues. V shed 6 bases and J 4 bases; nucleotides not matched to a gene: 6. CDR3 nucleotide sequence: TGTGCCATCAGGGGACAGGGAACGGGCTATGGCTACACCTTC. It translates to CAIRGQGTGYGYTF.

V gene TRBV10-1 combines with J gene TRBJ1-1; the match to TRBD1 covers 10 bases. CDR3 length: 16 amino acids. V shed 6 bases and J 1 base; nucleotides not matched to a gene: 8. Per the germline V gene, CDR1 is WNHNN and CDR2 is SYGVQD (reference sequence). CDR3 coding DNA: TGCGCCAGCAGACAGACCGGGACAGGGGAGAACACTGAAGCTTTCTTT. Its protein is CASRQTGTGENTEAFF.

The chain couples TRBV21-1 to TRBJ2-4; the table's TRBD1 call for D was not verified on the DNA. TRBV21-1 is described as a pseudogene. This CDR3 spans 15 amino acids. CDR3 region: CASGPGQGARNIQYF. CDR3 DNA: TGTGCCAGCGGCCCGGGACAGGGGGCGAGGAACATTCAGTACTTC.

The chain carries TRBV6-5 and TRBJ1-4, with D unclear. Trimming removed 3 bases at V and 4 bases at J, with 3 bases between. The CDR3 runs to 12 residues. Germline loops: CDR1 MNHEY, CDR2 SVGAGI. This chain's CDR3 is CASSYLNEKLFF. CDR3 DNA sequence: TGTGCCAGCAGTTATCTTAATGAAAAACTGTTTTTT.

The chain recombines TRBV5-1 with TRBJ2-5; TRBD1 or TRBD2 may be the D gene (7 bases each). The germline CDR1 and CDR2 sequences are SGHRS and YFSETQ. Trimming removed 2 bases at V and 4 bases at J, with 27 bases between. The CDR3 totals 19 residues. The CDR3 bases are TGCGCCAGCAGCTTTCCGCTGAAGGGGGCGAGCGGGGTAAGAGAGACCCAGTACTTC. This sequence encodes CASSFPLKGASGVRETQYF.

The chain joins TRBV30 to TRBJ1-3, with D maybe TRBD1 (5 bases). V dropped 2 bases and J dropped 0 bases, with 11 bases sitting between them. From germline, CDR1 is GTSNPN and CDR2 SVGIG (reference sequence). This CDR3 is 15 amino acids long. The CDR3 region is CAWSPPGGSGNTIYF. CDR3 DNA: TGTGCCTGGAGTCCCCCGGGGGGCTCTGGAAACACCATATATTTT.

The chain uses TRBV5-1 and TRBJ2-1; D may correspond to TRBD1 or TRBD2 (5 bases each). Trimming pared 4 bases from V and 2 bases from J, leaving 13 bases between. Germline V gene data show CDR1 as SGHRS and CDR2 as YFSETQ. This CDR3 contains 15 residues. For the CDR3, the DNA is TGCGCCAGCAGCCTAGATGGGGGAACCTACAATGAGCAGTTCTTC. This gives the protein CASSLDGGTYNEQFF.

The CDR3 DNA reads as TGTGCCAGCAGCTTAAATTCAGGGGACAACGAGCAGTACTTC. Its translation is CASSLNSGDNEQYF. The V and J genes are TRBV7-3 and TRBJ2-7; weak D call: TRBD1 (6 bases). Trimming removed 1 base at V and 5 bases at J, with 12 bases between. Germline CDR1 reads SGHTA; CDR2 reads FQGTGA. This CDR3 region has 14 residues.

This rearrangement joins TRBV27 to TRBJ1-5; a possible D gene is TRBD1 (6 bases). Trimming pared 5 bases from V and 6 bases from J, leaving 23 bases between. In germline, CDR1 is MNHEY, CDR2 SMNVEV (reference sequence). This CDR3 is 17 amino acids long. CDR3 bases: TGTGCCAGCAGTGCCAGGGGAACCGGCGCAAGCGGTCAGCCCCAGCATTTT. This gives the protein CASSARGTGASGQPQHF.

The chain uses TRBV9 and TRBJ1-5; TRBD1 aligns across 10 bases. The junction had 3 bases not matched to a gene; V was cut back by 4 bases and J by 2 bases. The CDR3 extends over 15 amino acids. CDR1 and CDR2 from the germline V gene are SGDLS and YYNGEE. The CDR3 spells CASSKGTGGNQPQHF. CDR3 DNA sequence: TGTGCCAGCAGCAAGGGGACAGGGGGCAATCAGCCCCAGCATTTT.

The V and J genes are TRBV5-1 and TRBJ2-5; TRBD1 is a possible D gene (5 bases). Trimming took off 3 bases at V and 7 bases at J, with 16 bases between the two ends. The CDR3 is 14 amino acids. Germline CDR1 reads SGHRS; CDR2 reads YFSETQ. The CDR3 here is CASSSNPQVVTQYF. The CDR3 coding sequence is TGCGCCAGCAGCTCCAACCCACAGGTGGTGACCCAGTACTTC.

This sequence joins TRBV5-4 and TRBJ2-5; D call uncertain. CDR1 SGHNT and CDR2 YYREEE come from the germline V gene (reference sequence). V was shortened by 2 bases and J by 4 bases, with 12 bases between the two germline ends. This CDR3 has 14 residues. CDR3 bases: TGTGCCAGCAGCTTTGCAGGTTCAGGAGAGACCCAGTACTTC. It translates to CASSFAGSGETQYF.

V and J are TRBV2 and TRBJ1-2, with D possibly TRBD1 on 5 matching bases. The CDR3 runs to 13 residues. V shed 6 bases and J shed 6 bases, with 14 bases lying between them. Germline assignment: CDR1 SNHLY and CDR2 FYNNEI. The CDR3: CASSGSTVNGYTF. The CDR3 bases are TGTGCCAGCAGCGGGTCGACAGTTAATGGCTACACCTTC.